A selection of T cell receptor beta chains follows, all from one sample in a study of cytomegalovirus exposure and HLA in healthy donors. Profiling relied on immunoSEQ multiplex PCR, and the TCRdb table lists in-frame clones only, not all of them. The sample lists 150,000 to 200,000 clones; 84% were seen once. Sequencing was carried out using PBMCs. All receptors come from a woman in her 50s in good health and CMV-seropositive. The CDR3 runs from the conserved cysteine through the conserved F or W. A D gene is named only where the DNA matches it firmly. The size entry is marked missing in some rows and otherwise reads once, few, many or a size class.

J gene	V gene	D gene	clone size	CDR3 protein	CDR3 DNA
TRBJ2-5	TRBV6-1	TRBD1	-	CASSAKQPGQGGETQYF	TGTGCCAGCAGTGCTAAACAACCGGGACAGGGAGGAGAGACCCAGTACTTC
TRBJ2-7	TRBV28	TRBD2	-	CASSSPSGGMYEQYF	TGTGCCAGCAGTTCCCCTAGCGGGGGGATGTACGAGCAGTACTTC
TRBJ2-2	TRBV7-2	-	-	CASSFHRNTGELFF	TGTGCCAGCAGCTTTCACAGGAACACCGGGGAGCTGTTTTTT
TRBJ1-1	TRBV11-2	-	-	CASSFAQPRGGAFF	TGTGCCAGCAGCTTTGCTCAACCTCGCGGCGGAGCTTTCTTT
TRBJ1-1	TRBV18	-	-	CASSPAPGTEAFF	TGTGCCAGCTCACCAGCTCCGGGCACTGAAGCTTTCTTT
TRBJ2-5	TRBV7-3	TRBD1	-	CASSLGTGIGETQYF	TGTGCCAGCAGCTTAGGGACAGGGATAGGGGAGACCCAGTACTTC
TRBJ1-5	TRBV5-1	TRBD1	-	CASSLQGGGNQPQHF	TGCGCCAGCAGCTTACAGGGGGGCGGCAATCAGCCCCAGCATTTT
TRBJ1-6	TRBV4-2	-	-	CASSHHLSSYNSPLHF	TGTGCCAGCAGCCACCACCTGAGCTCCTATAATTCACCCCTCCACTTT
TRBJ2-1	TRBV6-5	TRBD2	-	CASSSYRGGSYNEQFF	TGTGCCAGCAGTTCGTACCGGGGGGGATCTTACAATGAGCAGTTCTTC
TRBJ2-5	TRBV18	TRBD2	-	CASSLGLAGDQETQYF	TGTGCCAGCTCACTCGGACTAGCGGGGGATCAAGAGACCCAGTACTTC
TRBJ1-6	TRBV7-2	-	-	CASSLIGQGQAPLHF	TGTGCCAGCAGCTTAATTGGTCAGGGGCAAGCACCCCTCCACTTT
TRBJ2-3	TRBV19	-	-	CASRQGGADTQYF	TGTGCCAGTAGGCAGGGAGGAGCAGATACGCAGTATTTT
TRBJ2-3	TRBV5-1	-	-	CASSLEGRGITQYF	TGCGCCAGCAGCTTGGAAGGTAGGGGAATCACGCAGTATTTT
TRBJ2-5	TRBV6-5	-	-	CASSYSVGGETQYF	TGTGCCAGCAGTTACTCTGTGGGGGGAGAGACCCAGTACTTC
TRBJ1-5	TRBV2	-	-	CASSLTDSNQPQHF	TGTGCCAGCAGTTTGACAGATAGCAATCAGCCCCAGCATTTT
TRBJ2-7	TRBV4-3	TRBD1	once	CASSTGTGPWEQYF	TGCGCCAGCAGCACCGGGACAGGGCCGTGGGAGCAGTACTTC
TRBJ2-5	TRBV5-1	-	-	CASRQGETQYF	TGCGCCAGCAGGCAGGGGGAGACCCAGTACTTC
TRBJ1-1	TRBV5-8	TRBD1	-	CASSLDRDPEAFF	TGTGCCAGCAGCTTAGACAGGGACCCTGAAGCTTTCTTT
TRBJ1-2	TRBV29-1	TRBD1	-	CSAAGTGVYGYTF	TGCAGCGCAGCCGGGACAGGGGTCTATGGCTACACCTTC
TRBJ2-7	TRBV6-1	TRBD1	once	CASTRDRAYEQYF	TGTGCCAGCACCCGGGACAGGGCCTACGAGCAGTACTTC
TRBJ1-2	TRBV5-1	-	-	CASSGSGSGYGYTF	TGCGCCAGCAGCGGGTCAGGGTCTGGCTATGGCTACACCTTC
TRBJ1-5	TRBV11-2	TRBD1	few	CASSLGDSRNQPQHF	TGTGCCAGCAGCTTAGGGGACAGCCGCAATCAGCCCCAGCATTTT
TRBJ1-3	TRBV5-1	-	-	CAGSPRGQGNTIYF	TGCGCCGGCAGCCCCCGTGGGCAGGGAAACACCATATATTTT
TRBJ2-5	TRBV5-5	-	-	CASSPQAGWGETQYF	TGTGCCAGCAGCCCTCAAGCGGGTTGGGGGGAGACCCAGTACTTC
TRBJ2-2	TRBV12-1	-	-	CASSFALDRLTGELFF	TGTGCCAGCAGCTTTGCCCTGGACAGGCTCACCGGGGAGCTGTTTTTT
TRBJ2-7	TRBV6-1	TRBD2	-	CASSEHRTSGGPYEQYF	TGTGCCAGCAGTGAACACCGGACTAGCGGGGGACCCTACGAGCAGTACTTC
TRBJ2-3	TRBV12-5	TRBD1	-	CASGPGQGARADTQYF	TGTGCTAGTGGTCCGGGACAGGGGGCAAGGGCAGATACGCAGTATTTT
TRBJ2-4	TRBV7-2	TRBD2	once	CASSPGAGKVIQYF	TGTGCCAGCAGCCCGGGAGCGGGGAAGGTCATTCAGTACTTC
TRBJ2-7	TRBV28	TRBD2	-	CASSQAGGEYEQYF	TGTGCCAGCTCACAAGCGGGGGGTGAATACGAGCAGTACTTC
TRBJ1-6	TRBV4-2	-	-	CASSQDRGLGSPPHF	TGTGCCAGCAGCCAAGATAGAGGGTTGGGTTCACCCCCCCACTTT
TRBJ2-7	TRBV7-8	-	-	CASSLGSDSYEQYF	TGTGCCAGCAGCTTAGGATCCGACAGCTACGAGCAGTACTTC
TRBJ1-6	TRBV19	-	-	CASSATGPLHF	TGTGCCAGTAGTGCTACGGGTCCCCTCCACTTT
TRBJ1-3	TRBV2	TRBD1	-	CASIRDRAGNTIYF	TGTGCCAGCATCAGGGACAGGGCCGGAAACACCATATATTTT
TRBJ1-4	TRBV4-2	TRBD1	-	CASNPSTGGLLEKLFF	TGTGCCAGCAACCCATCGACAGGGGGCCTCCTTGAAAAACTGTTCTTT
TRBJ1-5	TRBV6-5	-	-	CASSRRERGNQPQHF	TGTGCCAGCAGTCGAAGGGAGAGGGGCAATCAGCCCCAGCATTTT
TRBJ2-3	TRBV4-2	TRBD2	-	CASSPRLAGSADTQYF	TGTGCCAGCAGCCCTCGTTTAGCGGGGAGTGCAGATACGCAGTATTTT
TRBJ1-4	TRBV4-3	-	-	CASSQERGTKGEKLFF	TGCGCCAGCAGCCAAGAAAGGGGTACTAAGGGGGAAAAACTGTTTTTT
TRBJ2-3	TRBV27	TRBD2	-	CASSPRTTSGGASDTQYF	TGTGCCAGCAGTCCAAGAACGACTAGCGGGGGGGCATCGGATACGCAGTATTTT
TRBJ1-1	TRBV11-2	-	-	CASSLQGWAEAFF	TGTGCCAGCAGCCTACAGGGTTGGGCTGAAGCTTTCTTT
TRBJ2-2	TRBV2	TRBD1	once	CASSDWTGGKTGELFF	TGTGCCAGCAGTGATTGGACAGGGGGAAAGACCGGGGAGCTGTTTTTT
TRBJ2-3	TRBV5-4	-	-	CASSLGGAGGDTQYF	TGTGCCAGCAGCTTGGGAGGGGCCGGGGGAGATACGCAGTATTTT